These T cell receptor beta chains were read from a single sample in a study of technical replicates of blood from a handful of donors. Generated by immunoSEQ multiplex PCR, the TCRdb table keeps only in-frame clones and is missing some. The sample has approximately 60,000 clones; approximately 83% are singletons. Input material: PBMCs. The source of these receptors is a human donor in good health. Some clones in this sample may be carry-over from other donors' samples. The CDR3 runs from the conserved cysteine through the conserved F or W. D genes are given only for firm matches. A row's size may be missing; if present it is once, few, many or a size class.

J	V	size	D	CDR3	DNA
TRBJ2-1	TRBV9	NA	TRBD2	CASSAKTSGGAHEQFF	TGTGCCAGCAGCGCGAAAACTAGCGGGGGGGCTCATGAGCAGTTCTTC
TRBJ2-1	TRBV5-1	NA	TRBD2	CASSFGTSGNNEQFF	TGCGCCAGCAGCTTCGGGACTAGCGGGAACAATGAGCAGTTCTTC
TRBJ1-1	TRBV13	NA	TRBD1	CASSLIPTGSTEAFF	TGTGCCAGCAGCTTGATACCGACAGGGAGCACTGAAGCTTTCTTT
TRBJ2-5	TRBV7-2	NA	TRBD2	CASSRGGSGSKTQYF	TGTGCCAGCAGCCGGGGGGGTAGCGGGAGCAAGACCCAGTACTTC
TRBJ2-5	TRBV30	NA	TRBD2	CAWSARSSGRKRETQYF	TGTGCCTGGAGTGCCCGGTCTAGCGGGAGGAAGCGAGAGACCCAGTACTTC
TRBJ2-7	TRBV7-2	NA	TRBD2	CASSSGTRSYEQYF	TGTGCCAGCAGCTCAGGGACTAGATCCTACGAGCAGTACTTC
TRBJ1-1	TRBV7-9	NA	TRBD1	CASSLGTGGDTEAFF	TGTGCCAGCAGCCTTGGGACAGGGGGTGACACTGAAGCTTTCTTT
TRBJ1-6	TRBV18	NA	NA	CASSSGVRSNSPLHF	TGTGCCAGCTCATCAGGGGTGAGGTCTAATTCACCCCTCCACTTT
TRBJ1-1	TRBV5-1	NA	TRBD1	CASSMTGGEATEAFF	TGCGCCAGCAGCATGACAGGGGGCGAGGCCACTGAAGCTTTCTTT
TRBJ2-7	TRBV19	NA	TRBD1	CASSIRTGAYEQYF	TGTGCCAGTAGTATTAGGACAGGGGCTTACGAGCAGTACTTC
TRBJ2-3	TRBV20-1	NA	NA	CSASRDTQYF	TGCAGTGCTAGTAGAGATACGCAGTATTTT
TRBJ2-1	TRBV15	NA	TRBD2	CATSRDVTAGRGNEQFF	TGTGCCACCAGCAGAGATGTAACGGCGGGGAGGGGCAATGAGCAGTTCTTC
TRBJ2-7	TRBV13	NA	TRBD2	CASSSVGGSNEQYF	TGTGCCAGCAGCTCTGTCGGGGGGTCGAACGAGCAGTACTTC
TRBJ2-5	TRBV5-4	NA	NA	CASSSPAGSDGTQYF	TGTGCCAGCAGCTCTCCGGCGGGGTCTGACGGGACCCAGTACTTC
TRBJ2-2	TRBV6-5	NA	NA	CASKWDIGTGELFF	TGTGCCAGCAAATGGGACATTGGGACCGGGGAGCTGTTTTTT
TRBJ2-3	TRBV5-1	NA	TRBD2	CASSYPGTSGNTDTQYF	TGCGCCAGCAGCTACCCTGGGACTAGCGGGAACACAGATACGCAGTATTTT
TRBJ1-1	TRBV19	NA	NA	CASMGRNTEAFF	TGTGCCAGTATGGGCAGAAACACTGAAGCTTTCTTT
TRBJ1-1	TRBV11-2	NA	NA	CASSLLKNTEAFF	TGTGCCAGCAGCTTATTAAAGAACACTGAAGCTTTCTTT
TRBJ2-7	TRBV19	NA	NA	CASSIEVGSSYEQYF	TGTGCCAGTAGTATAGAGGTGGGCAGCTCCTACGAGCAGTACTTC
TRBJ1-1	TRBV5-3	NA	TRBD1	CARSPCLDRGPNTEAFF	TGTGCCAGAAGCCCTTGTTTGGACAGGGGGCCGAACACTGAAGCTTTCTTT
TRBJ1-1	TRBV7-2	NA	NA	CASSPTSGTFQAEAFF	TGTGCCAGCAGCCCGACTTCGGGAACATTTCAAGCTGAAGCTTTCTTT
TRBJ1-6	TRBV27	NA	TRBD1	CASSLPRGASPLHF	TGTGCCAGCAGTTTACCCAGGGGGGCTTCACCCCTCCACTTT
TRBJ2-7	TRBV6-1	NA	NA	CASSETGAREQYF	TGTGCCAGCAGTGAGACGGGAGCTCGAGAGCAGTACTTC
TRBJ2-5	TRBV6-1	NA	NA	CASSAGWRETQYF	TGTGCCAGCAGTGCCGGCTGGCGGGAGACCCAGTACTTC
TRBJ2-2	TRBV7-3	NA	TRBD1	CASSFPGQGANTGELFF	TGTGCCAGCAGTTTCCCCGGACAGGGCGCGAACACCGGGGAGCTGTTTTTT
TRBJ1-1	TRBV4-3	NA	TRBD1	CASSQQGQANTEAFF	TGCGCCAGCAGCCAGCAGGGACAGGCCAACACTGAAGCTTTCTTT
TRBJ2-1	TRBV6-1	NA	NA	CASRGQNYNEQFF	TGTGCCAGCAGAGGACAGAACTACAATGAGCAGTTCTTC
TRBJ2-1	TRBV7-2	NA	NA	CASSRRPGGLYNEQFF	TGTGCCAGCAGCCGACGCCCGGGGGGCCTCTACAATGAGCAGTTCTTC
TRBJ2-1	TRBV5-1	NA	TRBD1	CASSLEGGTWDEQFF	TGCGCCAGCAGCTTGGAAGGGGGCACCTGGGATGAGCAGTTCTTC
TRBJ2-2	TRBV13	NA	TRBD1	CASSQTGGTGELFF	TGTGCCAGCAGCCAGACAGGGGGCACCGGGGAGCTGTTTTTT
TRBJ1-2	TRBV15	NA	NA	CATSRDGGARGYTF	TGTGCCACCAGCAGAGATGGAGGGGCGCGTGGCTACACCTTC
TRBJ1-5	TRBV2	NA	NA	CASSERGSNQPQHF	TGTGCCAGCAGTGAGAGGGGGTCAAATCAGCCCCAGCATTTT
TRBJ2-2	TRBV4-2	NA	NA	CASSQSGWGRETGELFF	TGTGCCAGCAGCCAAAGTGGGTGGGGGCGCGAGACCGGGGAGCTGTTTTTT
TRBJ2-1	TRBV7-6	NA	TRBD2	CASSSLAGGTYNEQFF	TGTGCCAGCAGCTCACTAGCGGGGGGCACCTACAATGAGCAGTTCTTC
TRBJ2-7	TRBV5-8	NA	TRBD2	CASSSSGTSGISYEQYF	TGTGCCAGCAGCTCATCCGGGACTAGCGGGATATCCTACGAGCAGTACTTC
TRBJ1-2	TRBV2	NA	NA	CASILDRDYGYTF	NA
TRBJ2-1	TRBV4-1	once	NA	CASSHPGVNEQFF	TGCGCCAGCAGCCACCCCGGTGTCAATGAGCAGTTCTTC
TRBJ2-1	TRBV9	NA	TRBD2	CASSVVAGGPGEQFF	TGTGCCAGCAGCGTAGTAGCGGGAGGGCCAGGTGAGCAGTTCTTC
TRBJ2-7	TRBV7-9	NA	TRBD2	CASSSASGRSYEQYF	TGTGCCAGCAGCTCAGCTAGCGGTCGCTCCTACGAGCAGTACTTC
TRBJ1-1	TRBV5-1	NA	TRBD1	CASSLATGGQSRNTEAFF	TGCGCCAGCAGCTTGGCGACAGGGGGACAGTCCCGAAACACTGAAGCTTTCTTT
TRBJ2-1	TRBV4-1	NA	NA	CASSQNPTVAYNEQFF	TGCGCCAGCAGCCAAAATCCAACGGTCGCCTACAATGAGCAGTTCTTC
TRBJ2-1	TRBV4-3	NA	TRBD1	CASSQDGQGAYNEQFF	TGCGCCAGCAGCCAAGACGGGCAGGGGGCATACAATGAGCAGTTCTTC
TRBJ2-1	TRBV6-4	NA	TRBD1	CASSEMGQGDNNEQFF	TGTGCCAGCAGTGAGATGGGACAGGGGGATAACAATGAGCAGTTCTTC